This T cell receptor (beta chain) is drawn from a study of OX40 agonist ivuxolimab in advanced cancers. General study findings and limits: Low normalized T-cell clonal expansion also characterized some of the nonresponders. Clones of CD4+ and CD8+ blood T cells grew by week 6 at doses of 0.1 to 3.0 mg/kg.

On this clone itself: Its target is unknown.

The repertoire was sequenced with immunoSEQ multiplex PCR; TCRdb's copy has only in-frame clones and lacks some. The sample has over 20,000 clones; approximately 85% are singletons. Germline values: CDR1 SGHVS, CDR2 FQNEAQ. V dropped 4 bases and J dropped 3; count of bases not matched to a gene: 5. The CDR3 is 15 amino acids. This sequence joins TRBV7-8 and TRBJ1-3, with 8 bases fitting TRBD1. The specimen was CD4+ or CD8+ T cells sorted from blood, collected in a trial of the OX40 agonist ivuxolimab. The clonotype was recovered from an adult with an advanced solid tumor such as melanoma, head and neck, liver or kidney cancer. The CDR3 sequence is CASSSQGEGGNTIYF. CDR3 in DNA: TGTGCCAGCAGCTCACAGGGGGAAGGTGGAAACACCATATATTTT.